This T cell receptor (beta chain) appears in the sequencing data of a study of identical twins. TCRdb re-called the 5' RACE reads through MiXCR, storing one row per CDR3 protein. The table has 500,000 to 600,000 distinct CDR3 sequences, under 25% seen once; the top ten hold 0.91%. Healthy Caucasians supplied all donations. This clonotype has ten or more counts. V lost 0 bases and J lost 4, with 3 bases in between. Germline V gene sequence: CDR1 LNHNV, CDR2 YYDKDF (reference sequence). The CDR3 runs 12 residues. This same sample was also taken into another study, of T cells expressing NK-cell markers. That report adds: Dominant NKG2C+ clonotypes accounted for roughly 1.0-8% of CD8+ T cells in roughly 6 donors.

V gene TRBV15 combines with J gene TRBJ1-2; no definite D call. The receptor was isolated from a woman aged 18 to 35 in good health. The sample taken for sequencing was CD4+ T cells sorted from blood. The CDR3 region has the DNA TGTGCCACCAGCAGAGACGGCTATGGCTACACCTTC. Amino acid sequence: CATSRDGYGYTF. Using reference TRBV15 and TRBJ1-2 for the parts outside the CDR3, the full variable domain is DAMVIQNPRYQVTQFGKPVTLSCSQTLNHNVMYWYQQKSSQAPKLLFHYYDKDFNNEADTPDNFQSRRPNTSFCFLDIRSPGLGDTAMYLCATSRDGYGYTFGSGTRLTVV.